This section outlines one T cell receptor (beta chain) sequence together with its context. Clones were sequenced by immunoSEQ multiplex PCR, and TCRdb holds only the in-frame ones, with some missing. The sample holds approximately 26,000 clones, 75% seen once. The CDR3 runs 14 residues. Trimming took off 3 bases at V and 10 bases at J, with 18 bases between the two ends. Germline values: CDR1 LNHDA, CDR2 SQIVND (reference sequence). This sample was included in a study of preoperative IRX-2 immunotherapy in early breast cancer. The treatment: preoperative locoregional IRX-2 cytokine immunotherapy. The sequence was obtained from a human donor with breast cancer. Sample: lymph node tissue, taken after IRX-2 immunotherapy. This sequence joins TRBV19 and TRBJ1-2; the D is unclear. The CDR3 DNA is TGTGCCAGTAGTATTGCGGGCGCCGGACTTGACTACACCTTC. Translating gives CASSIAGAGLDYTF.